The 8 T cell receptor beta chains below come from one sample, sequenced in a study of response to subunit inactivated influenza vaccine. Each CDR3 protein is one row after TCRdb ran MiXCR on the RT-PCR reads. The sample shows 700,000 to 900,000 distinct CDR3 sequences, approximately 22% of them seen only once. The specimen was PBMCs from blood, collected approximately 5 days after vaccination. These receptors originate from a man aged 45-60 years who received an inactivated influenza vaccine.

At least ten counts were recorded for this clonotype. V and J are TRBV29-1 and TRBJ2-5; tentatively, D is TRBD1 (6 bases). The germline V gene encodes CDR1 SQVTM and CDR2 ANQGSEA. V was clipped by 7 bases and J by 3 bases, with 12 bases between them. There are 12 residues in the CDR3. The CDR3 sequence is CSAQRTEETQYF. Here the CDR3 DNA reads TGCAGCGCCCAGAGGACAGAAGAGACCCAGTACTTC.

This clonotype turned up a few times. The gene calls are TRBV12-3 or TRBV12-4 and TRBJ1-2; TRBD1 agrees at 7 bases. The J segment lost 2 bases and the V segment lost 0 bases, leaving 12 bases of the junction unmatched. This CDR3 is built from 18 residues. For the CDR3, the DNA is TGTGCCAGCAGTTTAGCTGGGGTAGGGGGCGCAGAAAACTATGGCTACACCTTC. Amino acids: CASSLAGVGGAENYGYTF.

This rearrangement joins TRBV11-2 to TRBJ1-1; the match to TRBD1 covers 9 bases. J gave up 5 bases and V 4 bases, and 8 bases lay outside the gene matches. The V gene's germline CDR1 is SGHAT and CDR2 FQNNGV. The CDR3 contains 15 residues. This CDR3 reads CASSSHRGRGTEAFF. DNA of the CDR3: TGTGCCAGCAGCTCGCACAGGGGGCGGGGGACTGAAGCTTTCTTT.

The chain employs TRBV11-2 and TRBJ2-1; weak D call: TRBD1 (6 bases). V gave up 5 bases and J gave up 4 bases, with 24 bases separating them. Germline values: CDR1 SGHAT, CDR2 FQNNGV. The CDR3 covers 18 residues. The CDR3 nucleotides read TGTGCCAGCAGCCCCACTCGGGGTAGACAGGCCAATTACAATGAGCAGTTCTTC. It codes for CASSPTRGRQANYNEQFF.

The gene calls are TRBV29-1 and TRBJ2-3, with 10 bases matching TRBD1. Losses at the gene ends were 8 bases for V and 1 base for J; bases not matched to a gene: 6. CDR1 SQVTM and CDR2 ANQGSEA come from the germline V gene. The CDR3 totals 14 residues. The CDR3 region is CSTPGTGGTDTQYF. CDR3 sequence (DNA): TGCAGCACCCCCGGGACAGGGGGCACAGATACGCAGTATTTT.

The chain recombines TRBV30 with TRBJ2-3, with TRBD1 as a possible D gene (5 bases). Germline loops: CDR1 GTSNPN, CDR2 SVGIG (reference sequence). V lost 5 bases to trimming and J lost 3 bases, with 15 bases between them. The CDR3 has 14 amino acids. Here the CDR3 reads CAWSTVSGTDTQYF. Written as DNA, the CDR3 is TGTGCCTGGTCGACAGTTAGTGGGACAGATACGCAGTATTTT.

This clonotype came up a few times. V usage is TRBV29-1 and J usage is TRBJ2-2; 7 bases fit TRBD2. The CDR3 consists of 15 residues. Per the germline V gene, CDR1 is SQVTM and CDR2 is ANQGSEA. The V and J ends lost 2 bases and 1 base, in that order; junction bases with no gene match: 4. This CDR3 reads CSVERLAENTGELFF. The CDR3 bases are TGCAGCGTTGAAAGGCTAGCGGAGAACACCGGGGAGCTGTTTTTT.

The chain joins TRBV6-1 to TRBJ2-3; D uncertain. Trimming removed 8 bases at V and 1 base at J, with 10 bases between. This CDR3 is built from 13 residues. The germline V gene encodes CDR1 MNHNS and CDR2 SASEGT. The CDR3 nucleotides are TGTGCCAGCTTAGCTGCTGGCACAGATACGCAGTATTTT. This gives the protein CASLAAGTDTQYF.